This TCR beta chain was recovered during a study of PD-1 blockade in classical Hodgkin lymphoma. Overall study findings and caveats: Newly diagnosed patients reportedly had lower baseline TCR diversity than healthy donors. Whatever underlies the repertoire differences (possibly disease activity or prior therapy) remains undefined.

Specified time point: newly diagnosed, previously untreated cHL patient sample. CD4+ T cells were purified from thawed PBMCs by magnetic negative selection. What served as comparison were PBMCs in newly diagnosed, untreated classical Hodgkin lymphoma. Looked up from germline, CDR1 is SEHNR and CDR2 is FQNEAQ (reference sequence). The CDR3 spans 17 residues. Trimming took 5 bases from V and 1 from J, leaving 20 bases between them. About this clone: Its antigen is not known.

Here immunoSEQ multiplex PCR was the method, and the copy in TCRdb shows in-frame clones only, minus some. Of about 34,000 clones listed, around 89% were seen once; the top ten hold under 0.25%. This clonotype was sampled from a human donor with classical Hodgkin lymphoma. The specimen was CD4+ T cells from blood. The chain carries TRBV7-9 and TRBJ1-1; D unresolved. CDR3 coding DNA: TGTGCCAGCAGCCAACCCGCAGGTAGGCTCGGGAACACTGAAGCTTTCTTT. It encodes CASSQPAGRLGNTEAFF.